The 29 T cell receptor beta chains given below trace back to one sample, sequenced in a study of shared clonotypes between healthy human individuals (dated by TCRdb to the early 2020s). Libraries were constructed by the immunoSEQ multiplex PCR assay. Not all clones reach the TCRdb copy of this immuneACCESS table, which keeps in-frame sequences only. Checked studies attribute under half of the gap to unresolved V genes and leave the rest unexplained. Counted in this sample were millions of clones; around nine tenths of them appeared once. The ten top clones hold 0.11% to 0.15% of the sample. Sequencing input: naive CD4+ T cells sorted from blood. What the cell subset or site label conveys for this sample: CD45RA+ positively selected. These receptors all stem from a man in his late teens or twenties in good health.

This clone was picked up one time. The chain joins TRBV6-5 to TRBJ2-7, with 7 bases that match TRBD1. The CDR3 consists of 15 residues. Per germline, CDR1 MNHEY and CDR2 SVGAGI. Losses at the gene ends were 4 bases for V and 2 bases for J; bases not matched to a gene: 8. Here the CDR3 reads CASSWLTGKAYEQYF. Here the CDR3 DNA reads TGTGCCAGCAGTTGGTTGACAGGGAAGGCCTACGAGCAGTACTTC.

This CDR3 is CASSNSPGTTYNEQFF. In DNA, the CDR3 is TGTGCCAGCAGCAATTCCCCCGGGACTACCTACAATGAGCAGTTCTTC. This chain links TRBV5-6 with TRBJ2-1, with 7 nucleotides matching TRBD2. Trimming removed 4 bases from V and 2 bases from J; junction bases left unmatched: 9. Germline CDR1 SGHDT, CDR2 YYEEEE. The CDR3 loop spans 16 amino acids. The whole variable domain, filled in from reference TRBV5-6 and TRBJ2-1, reads DAGVTQSPTHLIKTRGQQVTLRCSPKSGHDTVSWYQQALGQGPQFIFQYYEEEERQRGNFPDRFSGHQFPNYSSELNVNALLLGDSALYLCASSNSPGTTYNEQFFGPGTRLTVL.

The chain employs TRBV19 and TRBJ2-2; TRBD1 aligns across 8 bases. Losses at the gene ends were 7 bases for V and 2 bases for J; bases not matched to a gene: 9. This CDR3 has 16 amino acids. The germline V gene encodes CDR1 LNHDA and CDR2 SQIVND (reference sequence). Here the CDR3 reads CASTGQGALNTGELFF. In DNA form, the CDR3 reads TGTGCCAGTACCGGGCAGGGGGCGCTTAACACCGGGGAGCTGTTTTTT.

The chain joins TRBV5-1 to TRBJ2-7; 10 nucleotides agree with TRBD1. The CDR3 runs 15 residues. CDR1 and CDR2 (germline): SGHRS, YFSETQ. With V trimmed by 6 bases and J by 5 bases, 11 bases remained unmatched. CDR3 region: CASTPVDRGLNEQYF. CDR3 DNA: TGCGCCAGCACCCCTGTAGACAGGGGGCTGAACGAGCAGTACTTC.

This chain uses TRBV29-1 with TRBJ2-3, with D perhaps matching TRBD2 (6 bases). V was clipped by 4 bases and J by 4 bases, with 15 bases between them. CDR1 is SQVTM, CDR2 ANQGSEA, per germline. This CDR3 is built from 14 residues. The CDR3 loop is CSVVPGVRADTQYF. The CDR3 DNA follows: TGCAGCGTTGTGCCGGGAGTTCGGGCAGATACGCAGTATTTT.

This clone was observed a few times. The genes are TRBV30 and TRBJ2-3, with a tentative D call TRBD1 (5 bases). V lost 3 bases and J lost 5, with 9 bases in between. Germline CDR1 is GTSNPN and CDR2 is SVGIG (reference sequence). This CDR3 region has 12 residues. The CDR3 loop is CAWSHQGDTQYF. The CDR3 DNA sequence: TGTGCCTGGAGCCACCAGGGAGATACGCAGTATTTT.

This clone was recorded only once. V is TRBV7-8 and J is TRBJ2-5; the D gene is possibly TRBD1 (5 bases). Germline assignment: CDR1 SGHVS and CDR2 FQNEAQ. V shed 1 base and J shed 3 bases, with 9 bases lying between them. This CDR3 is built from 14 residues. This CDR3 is CASSLGTNKETQYF. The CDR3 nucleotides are TGTGCCAGCAGCTTAGGGACAAATAAAGAGACCCAGTACTTC.

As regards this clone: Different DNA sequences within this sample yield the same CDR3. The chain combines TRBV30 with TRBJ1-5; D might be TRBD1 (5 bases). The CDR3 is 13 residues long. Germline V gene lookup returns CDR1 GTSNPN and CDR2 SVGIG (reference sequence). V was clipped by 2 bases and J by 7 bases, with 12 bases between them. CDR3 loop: CAWSTGLGQPQHF. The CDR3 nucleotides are TGTGCCTGGAGTACAGGTCTCGGGCAGCCCCAGCATTTT.

The CDR3 here is CAWSRGSVEKLFF. The CDR3, as DNA: TGTGCCTGGAGTCGGGGATCGGTTGAAAAACTGTTTTTT. The V call is TRBV30, the J call TRBJ1-4; no clear D gene. Trimming stripped 2 bases from V and 7 bases from J, with 11 bases between. CDR1 and CDR2 (germline): GTSNPN, SVGIG (reference sequence). This CDR3 has 13 residues.

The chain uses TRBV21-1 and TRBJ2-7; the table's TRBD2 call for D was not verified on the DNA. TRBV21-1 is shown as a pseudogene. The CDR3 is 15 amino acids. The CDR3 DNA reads TGTGCCAGCAGCAGGGGGAGGACACAGGTCTACGAGCAGTACTTC. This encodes CASSRGRTQVYEQYF.

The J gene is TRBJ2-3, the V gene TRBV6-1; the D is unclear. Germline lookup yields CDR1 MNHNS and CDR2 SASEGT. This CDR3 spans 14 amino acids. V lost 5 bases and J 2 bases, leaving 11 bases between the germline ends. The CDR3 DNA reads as TGTGCCAGCAGTAAGGGCGGAAACACAGATACGCAGTATTTT. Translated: CASSKGGNTDTQYF.

The CDR3 loop is CASRATGENSPLHF. The CDR3 nucleotides are TGTGCCAGCAGGGCGACAGGGGAGAATTCACCCCTCCACTTT. The J gene is TRBJ1-6, the V gene TRBV6-1; 8 nucleotides match TRBD1. The junction had 5 bases not matched to a gene; V was cut back by 6 bases and J by 7 bases. This CDR3 has 14 residues. Germline V gene sequence: CDR1 MNHNS, CDR2 SASEGT.

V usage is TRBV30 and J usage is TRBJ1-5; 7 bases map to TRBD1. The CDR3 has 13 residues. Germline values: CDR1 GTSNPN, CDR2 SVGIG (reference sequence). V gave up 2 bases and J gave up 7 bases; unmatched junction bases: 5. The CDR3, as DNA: TGTGCCTGGAGTAAAGACAGGGAGCAGCCCCAGCATTTT. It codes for CAWSKDREQPQHF.

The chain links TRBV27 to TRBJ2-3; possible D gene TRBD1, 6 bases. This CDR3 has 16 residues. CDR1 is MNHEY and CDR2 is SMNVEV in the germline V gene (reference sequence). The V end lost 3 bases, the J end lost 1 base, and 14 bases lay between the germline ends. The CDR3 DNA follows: TGTGCCAGCAGTTTTTTCAGGGGTTGGGGCACAGATACGCAGTATTTT. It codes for CASSFFRGWGTDTQYF.

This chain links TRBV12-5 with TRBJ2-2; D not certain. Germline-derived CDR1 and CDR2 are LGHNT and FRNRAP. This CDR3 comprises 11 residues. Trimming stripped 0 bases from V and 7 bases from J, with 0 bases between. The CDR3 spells CASGLVGELFF. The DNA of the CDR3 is TGTGCTAGTGGTTTGGTCGGGGAGCTGTTTTTT.

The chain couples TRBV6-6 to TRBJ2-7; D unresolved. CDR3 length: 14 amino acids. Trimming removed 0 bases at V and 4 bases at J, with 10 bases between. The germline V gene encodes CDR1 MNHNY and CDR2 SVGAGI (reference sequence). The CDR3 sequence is CASSYSPPHYEQYF. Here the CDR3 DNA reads TGTGCCAGCAGTTACTCCCCCCCCCATTACGAGCAGTACTTC.

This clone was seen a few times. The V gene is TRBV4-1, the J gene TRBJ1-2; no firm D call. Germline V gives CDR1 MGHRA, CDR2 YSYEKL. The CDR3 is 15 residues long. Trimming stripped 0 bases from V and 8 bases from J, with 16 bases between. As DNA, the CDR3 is TGCGCCAGCAGCCAAGATGGCCCGGCAGGCGGAGGCTACACCTTC. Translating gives CASSQDGPAGGGYTF.

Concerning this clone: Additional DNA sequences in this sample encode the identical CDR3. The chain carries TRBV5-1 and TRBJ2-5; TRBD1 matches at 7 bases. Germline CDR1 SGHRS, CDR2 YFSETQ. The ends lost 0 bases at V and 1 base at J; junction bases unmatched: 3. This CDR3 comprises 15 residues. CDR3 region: CASSLGQGGQETQYF. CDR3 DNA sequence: TGCGCCAGCAGCTTGGGACAGGGTGGCCAAGAGACCCAGTACTTC.

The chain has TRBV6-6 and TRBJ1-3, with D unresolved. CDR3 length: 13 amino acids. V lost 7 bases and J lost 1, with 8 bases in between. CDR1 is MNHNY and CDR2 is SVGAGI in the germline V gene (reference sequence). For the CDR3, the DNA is TGTGCCAGCACCCAAGGGTCTGGAAACACCATATATTTT. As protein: CASTQGSGNTIYF.

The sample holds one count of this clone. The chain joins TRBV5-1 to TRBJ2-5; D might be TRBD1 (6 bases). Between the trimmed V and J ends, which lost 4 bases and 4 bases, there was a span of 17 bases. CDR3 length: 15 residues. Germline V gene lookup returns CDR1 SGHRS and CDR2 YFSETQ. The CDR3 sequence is CASSLSSPGAETQYF. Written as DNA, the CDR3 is TGCGCCAGCAGCCTTAGCTCTCCAGGGGCAGAGACCCAGTACTTC.

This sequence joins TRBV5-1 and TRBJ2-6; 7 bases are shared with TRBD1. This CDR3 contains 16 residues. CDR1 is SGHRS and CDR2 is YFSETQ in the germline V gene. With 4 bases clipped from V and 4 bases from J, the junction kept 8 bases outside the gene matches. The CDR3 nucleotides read TGCGCCAGCAGCACCCAGGGGGTAGGCGGGGCCAACGTCCTGACTTTC. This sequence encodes CASSTQGVGGANVLTF.

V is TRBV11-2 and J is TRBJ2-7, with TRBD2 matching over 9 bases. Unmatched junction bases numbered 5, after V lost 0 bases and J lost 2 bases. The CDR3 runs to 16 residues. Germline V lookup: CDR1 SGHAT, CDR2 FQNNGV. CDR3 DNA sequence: TGTGCCAGCAGCTTAGAGGGACTAGCTGCACCCTACGAGCAGTACTTC. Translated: CASSLEGLAAPYEQYF.

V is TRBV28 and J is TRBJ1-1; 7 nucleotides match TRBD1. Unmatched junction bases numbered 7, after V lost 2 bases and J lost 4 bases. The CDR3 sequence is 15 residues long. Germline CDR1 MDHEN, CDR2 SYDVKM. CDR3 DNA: TGTGCCAGCAGTTTAGGCTCCAGGGGGGGCACTGAAGCTTTCTTT. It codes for CASSLGSRGGTEAFF.

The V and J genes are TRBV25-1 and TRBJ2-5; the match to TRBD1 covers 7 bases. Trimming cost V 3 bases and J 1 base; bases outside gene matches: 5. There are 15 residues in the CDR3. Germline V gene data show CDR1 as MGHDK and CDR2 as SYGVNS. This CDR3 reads CASSDPRTGQETQYF. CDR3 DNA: TGTGCCAGCAGTGACCCTAGGACAGGCCAAGAGACCCAGTACTTC.

The CDR3 DNA is TGTGCCTGGGACAGCCCCCCTAACTATGGCTACACCTTC. This codes for CAWDSPPNYGYTF. The chain combines TRBV30 with TRBJ1-2, with D possibly being TRBD1 (5 bases). From germline, CDR1 is GTSNPN and CDR2 SVGIG (reference sequence). This CDR3 is built from 13 residues. V was shortened by 5 bases and J by 0 bases, with 10 bases between the two germline ends.

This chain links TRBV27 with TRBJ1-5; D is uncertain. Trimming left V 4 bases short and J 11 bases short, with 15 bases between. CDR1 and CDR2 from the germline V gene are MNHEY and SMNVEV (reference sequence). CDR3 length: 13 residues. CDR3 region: CASSSLNTGSQHF. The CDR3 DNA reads TGTGCCAGCAGTTCCCTTAACACCGGGTCCCAGCATTTT.

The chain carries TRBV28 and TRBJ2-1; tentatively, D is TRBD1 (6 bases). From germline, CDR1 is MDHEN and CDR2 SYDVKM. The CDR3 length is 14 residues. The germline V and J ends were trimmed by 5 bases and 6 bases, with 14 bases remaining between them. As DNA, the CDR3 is TGTGCCAGCAGTCCTCTTGGGGGCTCCAATGAGCAGTTCTTC. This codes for CASSPLGGSNEQFF. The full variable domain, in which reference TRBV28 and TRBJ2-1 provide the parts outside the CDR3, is DVKVTQSSRYLVKRTGEKVFLECVQDMDHENMFWYRQDPGLGLRLIYFSYDVKMKEKGDIPEGYSVSREKKERFSLILESASTNQTSMYLCASSPLGGSNEQFFGPGTRLTVL.

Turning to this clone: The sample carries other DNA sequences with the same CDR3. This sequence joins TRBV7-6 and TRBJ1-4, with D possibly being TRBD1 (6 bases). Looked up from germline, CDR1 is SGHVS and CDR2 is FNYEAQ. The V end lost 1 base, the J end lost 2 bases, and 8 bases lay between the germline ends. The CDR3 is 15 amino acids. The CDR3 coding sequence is TGTGCCAGCAGCTTAGGGCAGGGGACTAATGAAAAACTGTTTTTT. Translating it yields CASSLGQGTNEKLFF. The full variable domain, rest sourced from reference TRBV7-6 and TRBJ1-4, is GAGVSQSPRYKVTKRGQDVALRCDPISGHVSLYWYRQALGQGPEFLTYFNYEAQQDKSGLPNDRFSAERPEGSISTLTIQRTEQRDSAMYRCASSLGQGTNEKLFFGSGTQLSVL.

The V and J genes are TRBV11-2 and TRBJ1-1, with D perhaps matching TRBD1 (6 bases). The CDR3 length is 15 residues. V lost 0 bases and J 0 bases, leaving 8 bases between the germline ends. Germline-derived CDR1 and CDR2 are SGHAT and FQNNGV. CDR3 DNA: TGTGCCAGCAGCTTAGATGGGGGGCTGAACACTGAAGCTTTCTTT. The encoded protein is CASSLDGGLNTEAFF. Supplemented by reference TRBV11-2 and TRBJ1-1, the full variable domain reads EAGVAQSPRYKIIEKRQSVAFWCNPISGHATLYWYQQILGQGPKLLIQFQNNGVVDDSQLPKDRFSAERLKGVDSTLKIQPAKLEDSAVYLCASSLDGGLNTEAFFGQGTRLTVV.